What follows are 18 T cell receptor beta chains derived from one specimen sequenced in a study of cytomegalovirus exposure and HLA in healthy donors. With 60 Vbeta and 13 Jbeta primers, the PCR was carried out. Measured with immunoSEQ multiplex PCR; TCRdb has only the in-frame clones, and not every one. The profile shows approximately 150,000 clones, about three quarters of them singletons. The source material was PBMCs. These receptors originate from a woman between 18 and 29 years old in good health and CMV-seronegative.

The CDR3 spells CASSLGGSEQYF. CDR3 sequence (DNA): TGTGCCAGCAGCTTGGGAGGAAGCGAGCAGTACTTC. This chain links TRBV5-4 with TRBJ2-7; D is undetermined. The CDR3 covers 12 residues. Trimming stripped 0 bases from V and 6 bases from J, with 7 bases between. CDR1 and CDR2 (germline): SGHNT, YYREEE (reference sequence).

The chain employs TRBV10-3 and TRBJ2-4; possible D gene TRBD2, 5 bases. V lost 11 bases and J lost 8, with 13 bases in between. This CDR3 is built from 11 residues. Per germline, CDR1 ENHRY and CDR2 SYGVKD. The CDR3 here is CASRGTDIQYF. The CDR3 DNA sequence: TGTGCCTCCCGGGGTACGGACATTCAGTACTTC.

This clone was seen just once. The J gene is TRBJ1-5, the V gene TRBV27, with 11 bases that match TRBD1. This CDR3 comprises 15 residues. Trimming cost V 6 bases and J 6 bases; bases outside gene matches: 7. Germline V gives CDR1 MNHEY, CDR2 SMNVEV (reference sequence). CDR3 amino acids: CASRPGTGGFQPQHF. CDR3 DNA sequence: TGTGCCAGCAGGCCCGGGACAGGGGGTTTTCAGCCCCAGCATTTT.

This chain uses TRBV11-2 with TRBJ1-1, with 8 bases lining up with TRBD1. With 5 bases clipped from V and 6 bases from J, the junction kept 5 bases outside the gene matches. The germline gives CDR1 SGHAT, CDR2 FQNNGV. The CDR3 is 13 amino acids. CDR3 sequence: CASSPDRDAEAFF. DNA of the CDR3: TGTGCCAGCAGCCCGGACAGGGACGCTGAAGCTTTCTTT.

The genes are TRBV19 and TRBJ1-5; D is ambiguous. The CDR3 extends over 15 amino acids. The germline V and J ends were trimmed by 3 bases and 0 bases, with 9 bases remaining between them. Germline V lookup: CDR1 LNHDA, CDR2 SQIVND (reference sequence). The CDR3 coding sequence is TGTGCCAGTAGTATCGGGGATTATAGCAATCAGCCCCAGCATTTT. Encoded protein: CASSIGDYSNQPQHF.

The chain combines TRBV10-2 with TRBJ2-1, with D uncertain. V was trimmed by 7 bases and J by 10 bases, leaving 11 bases between them. This CDR3 spans 11 amino acids. Germline CDR1 WSHSY, CDR2 SAAADI. CDR3 sequence: CASTPGEEQFF. DNA of the CDR3: TGCGCCAGCACCCCCGGTGAGGAGCAGTTCTTC.

The chain recombines TRBV30 with TRBJ1-1, with 9 bases lining up with TRBD1. This CDR3 has 11 amino acids. With 5 bases clipped from V and 10 bases from J, the junction kept 5 bases outside the gene matches. The germline V gene has CDR1 GTSNPN and CDR2 SVGIG (reference sequence). This CDR3 reads CAWEEQGAAFF. The CDR3 bases are TGTGCCTGGGAGGAACAGGGGGCAGCTTTCTTT.

V usage is TRBV7-6 and J usage is TRBJ1-1, with D unresolved. Trimming left V 5 bases short and J 0 bases short, with 7 bases between. This CDR3 comprises 13 residues. In germline, CDR1 is SGHVS, CDR2 FNYEAQ. The CDR3 loop is CASSPLLNTEAFF. The CDR3 DNA follows: TGTGCCAGCAGCCCTCTGTTGAACACTGAAGCTTTCTTT.

The genes are TRBV11-3 and TRBJ2-7; D is perhaps TRBD1 (6 bases). The germline V gene encodes CDR1 SGHNT and CDR2 YENEEA. There are 15 residues in the CDR3. Trimming removed 1 base from V and 3 bases from J, with 13 bases in between. The DNA for the CDR3 is TGTGCCAGCAGCTTAGGGGGGACACACGTCTACGAGCAGTACTTC. Protein: CASSLGGTHVYEQYF.

The V and J genes are TRBV5-1 and TRBJ2-7, with TRBD1 as a possible D gene (5 bases). V gave up 0 bases and J gave up 6 bases, with 28 bases separating them. The CDR3 has 19 amino acids. The germline CDR1 and CDR2 sequences are SGHRS and YFSETQ. CDR3 DNA: TGCGCCAGCAGCTTGGGGTCGCTATCTTGGGGCCCACGACAAGGCGAGCAGTACTTC. Translating it yields CASSLGSLSWGPRQGEQYF.

Only a few counts were recorded for this clone. The chain combines TRBV7-9 with TRBJ2-3; a weak D match, TRBD2 (7 bases). Trimming cost V 4 bases and J 12 bases, with 17 bases left between them. Germline CDR1 and CDR2: SEHNR and FQNEAQ (reference sequence). The CDR3 runs 13 residues. DNA of the CDR3: TGTGCCAGCAGCTCCTCCCGCCCGGGGGGCCAGTATTTT. Translating it yields CASSSSRPGGQYF.

This chain uses TRBV10-1 with TRBJ2-5; 7 positions agree with TRBD2. This CDR3 has 17 amino acids. In germline, CDR1 is WNHNN, CDR2 SYGVQD (reference sequence). J was trimmed by 2 bases and V by 4 bases; bases with no gene match: 13. The CDR3 DNA reads TGCGCCAGCAGTGTGCCGACTAGCCGGAGGGCTCAAGAGACCCAGTACTTC. This translates into CASSVPTSRRAQETQYF.

This chain joins TRBV25-1 and TRBJ2-7; 8 nucleotides match TRBD1. Trimming at V came to 5 bases and at J to 2 bases, leaving 2 bases not matched to a gene. The CDR3 is 13 residues long. CDR1 MGHDK and CDR2 SYGVNS come from the germline V gene. CDR3 in amino acids: CASSMDRAYEQYF. The CDR3 nucleotides read TGTGCCAGCAGTATGGACAGGGCCTACGAGCAGTACTTC.

V usage is TRBV7-9 and J usage is TRBJ2-7; TRBD2 matches at 9 bases. The CDR3 has 14 residues. Trimming at V came to 3 bases and at J to 4 bases, leaving 4 bases not matched to a gene. CDR1 and CDR2 from the germline V gene are SEHNR and FQNEAQ (reference sequence). CDR3 nucleotide sequence: TGTGCCAGCAGCTTGGGACTAGCTTCTTACGAGCAGTACTTC. Protein sequence: CASSLGLASYEQYF.

Only a few counts were recorded for this clone. The chain joins TRBV6-5 to TRBJ1-1; D ambiguous. Germline CDR1 reads MNHEY; CDR2 reads SVGAGI. The CDR3 is made up of 12 amino acids. The ends were cut back, 6 bases at V and 2 bases at J, with 7 bases in the middle. CDR3 residues: CASSSVNTEAFF. For the CDR3, the DNA is TGTGCCAGCAGCTCTGTAAACACTGAAGCTTTCTTT.

The CDR3 coding sequence is TGTGCCACAAGTAAAAGCGGGGGAAGGGGGAATGAGCAGTTCTTC. It specifies CATSKSGGRGNEQFF. The chain links TRBV11-2 to TRBJ2-1, with TRBD2 identical over 8 bases. The trim removed 10 bases at V and 7 bases at J, leaving 15 bases unmatched. This CDR3 contains 15 residues. Per the germline V gene, CDR1 is SGHAT and CDR2 is FQNNGV.

The chain employs TRBV12-5 and TRBJ2-1; 10 bases fit TRBD2. CDR3 length: 19 amino acids. The germline CDR1 and CDR2 sequences are LGHNT and FRNRAP. V was clipped by 2 bases and J by 3 bases; unmatched bases: 13. The CDR3 here is CASGLNVLAGPRIYNEQFF. The CDR3 nucleotides are TGTGCTAGTGGTTTGAATGTACTAGCGGGACCCCGGATCTACAATGAGCAGTTCTTC.

This clone was recorded only once. DNA of the CDR3: TGTGCCAGCAGTTTCCCCGGACTAGCGTTAACCTACGAGCAGTACTTC. This sequence encodes CASSFPGLALTYEQYF. The chain carries TRBV6-6 and TRBJ2-7; TRBD2 matches 9 bases. Germline trimming cut 4 bases from V and 2 bases from J; bases unmatched to any gene: 9. Germline CDR1 and CDR2: MNHNY and SVGAGI (reference sequence). The CDR3 totals 16 residues.